Below are 5 T cell receptor beta chains sequenced from a single sample in a study of cytomegalovirus exposure and HLA in healthy donors. Amplification used 60 Vbeta primers and 13 Jbeta primers. Clones were read by immunoSEQ multiplex PCR, and TCRdb kept only the in-frame ones, dropping some. The data show 150,000 or so clones, roughly 88% seen once. Sequencing was carried out using PBMCs. These receptors came from a man aged 18 to 35 in good health and CMV-seropositive.

V usage is TRBV7-3 and J usage is TRBJ2-2, with 7 bases aligning to TRBD1. The CDR3 contains 16 residues. CDR1 and CDR2 (germline): SGHTA, FQGTGA. V was pared by 2 bases and J by 3 bases, with 6 bases of the junction left unmatched. The CDR3 sequence is CASSLDRVSYTGELFF. CDR3 in DNA: TGTGCCAGCAGCTTAGACAGGGTCAGTTACACCGGGGAGCTGTTTTTT.

V gene TRBV29-1 combines with J gene TRBJ2-3; no clear D. V lost 1 base and J lost 6, with 8 bases in between. The CDR3 consists of 12 residues. Germline CDR1 SQVTM, CDR2 ANQGSEA. This CDR3 is CSVEGMEDTQYF. CDR3 bases: TGCAGCGTTGAAGGGATGGAGGATACGCAGTATTTT.

This clone appeared once. The gene calls are TRBV15 and TRBJ1-2; D might be TRBD1 (6 bases). This CDR3 has 13 residues. CDR1 and CDR2 (germline): LNHNV, YYDKDF (reference sequence). V lost 2 bases and J 4 bases, leaving 8 bases between the germline ends. CDR3 in amino acids: CATSRQGSYGYTF. CDR3 nucleotides: TGTGCCACCAGCAGACAGGGGTCCTATGGCTACACCTTC.

The chain couples TRBV13 to TRBJ2-5; D is undetermined. The V gene lost 0 bases and the J gene lost 4 bases, with 9 bases spanning the gap. From germline, CDR1 is PRHDT and CDR2 FYEKMQ (reference sequence). This CDR3 comprises 14 residues. DNA of the CDR3: TGTGCCAGCAGCTTAGGTAGGAGTGGAGAGACCCAGTACTTC. It yields the protein CASSLGRSGETQYF.

Points on this clone: The same CDR3 arises from other DNA sequences in this sample as well. This sequence joins TRBV19 and TRBJ2-3; 9 nucleotides match TRBD1. With V trimmed by 5 bases and J by 1 base, 4 bases remained unmatched. The CDR3 consists of 15 residues. CDR1 LNHDA and CDR2 SQIVND come from the germline V gene (reference sequence). The CDR3 region has the DNA TGTGCCAGTAGTCGCAGGACAGGGGGCACAGATACGCAGTATTTT. Its protein is CASSRRTGGTDTQYF.